The 19 T cell receptor beta chains reported below all come from one sample, sequenced in a study of shared clonotypes between healthy human individuals. Profiled with immunoSEQ multiplex PCR; TCRdb holds only in-frame clones, not every one. The profile shows over 850,000 clones, 78% of them singletons. The sequenced sample consisted of memory CD4+ T cells from PBMCs. The subset was: CD45RA-negative fraction. All receptors derive from a man aged 18 to 29 in good health. Some clones in this sample may be carry-over from other donors' samples.

The chain is built from TRBV27 and TRBJ1-1; D ambiguous. Trimming pared 5 bases from V and 4 bases from J, leaving 11 bases between. The CDR3 runs 13 residues. Germline V lookup: CDR1 MNHEY, CDR2 SMNVEV (reference sequence). In DNA form, the CDR3 reads TGTGCCAGCAGTCCCGGACCCACCACTGAAGCTTTCTTT. This codes for CASSPGPTTEAFF.

This sequence joins TRBV27 and TRBJ2-7, with 8 bases identical to TRBD2. J gave up 0 bases and V 7 bases, and 8 bases lay outside the gene matches. The germline V gene encodes CDR1 MNHEY and CDR2 SMNVEV (reference sequence). The CDR3 consists of 15 residues. CDR3 amino acids: CASTPRSGSSYEQYF. The CDR3 DNA reads TGTGCCAGCACCCCCCGGAGCGGGAGCTCCTACGAGCAGTACTTC.

The chain has TRBV7-9 and TRBJ2-7, with 7 bases identical to TRBD2. CDR3 size: 17 residues. V dropped 5 bases and J dropped 5; count of bases not matched to a gene: 18. The germline gives CDR1 SEHNR, CDR2 FQNEAQ (reference sequence). The DNA for the CDR3 is TGTGCCAGCAGCCGACTCGTACTAGCGCGGGGAGCGCACGAGCAGTACTTC. It yields the protein CASSRLVLARGAHEQYF.

The genes are TRBV2 and TRBJ2-1; D is unresolved. The V gene lost 5 bases and the J gene lost 5 bases, with 10 bases spanning the gap. The germline gives CDR1 SNHLY, CDR2 FYNNEI. The CDR3 runs 13 residues. The CDR3 sequence: CASSFLWDNEQFF. As DNA, the CDR3 is TGTGCCAGCAGTTTTCTATGGGACAATGAGCAGTTCTTC.

V usage is TRBV5-6 and J usage is TRBJ2-3, with 10 bases that match TRBD2. The CDR3 sequence is 12 residues long. From germline, CDR1 is SGHDT and CDR2 YYEEEE. The V segment lost 3 bases and the J segment 13 bases; nucleotides outside the gene matches: 5. The CDR3 region has the DNA TGTGCCAGCAGCTCCAGCGGGACTAGCGAGTATTTT. Encoded protein: CASSSSGTSEYF.

The chain links TRBV28 to TRBJ2-7, with 7 bases identical to TRBD1. The V and J ends lost 3 bases and 5 bases, in that order; junction bases with no gene match: 4. Looked up from germline, CDR1 is MDHEN and CDR2 is SYDVKM. CDR3 length: 13 residues. CDR3 amino acids: CASSLRGLHEQYF. CDR3 nucleotides: TGTGCCAGCAGTTTGAGGGGGCTCCACGAGCAGTACTTC.

This chain uses TRBV5-1 with TRBJ2-1; D is possibly TRBD2 (6 bases). The CDR3 runs to 16 residues. Trimming pared 0 bases from V and 5 bases from J, leaving 15 bases between. Germline assignment: CDR1 SGHRS and CDR2 YFSETQ. This CDR3 reads CASSLDPLGGDNEQFF. The CDR3 DNA reads as TGCGCCAGCAGCTTGGATCCGTTGGGGGGAGACAATGAGCAGTTCTTC.

V is TRBV2 and J is TRBJ2-3, with a possible D match to TRBD2 (6 bases). This CDR3 comprises 14 residues. Germline V lookup: CDR1 SNHLY, CDR2 FYNNEI. Trimming took 4 bases from V and 1 from J, leaving 9 bases between them. The CDR3 DNA follows: TGTGCCAGCAGTGGATCTAGCGGCACAGATACGCAGTATTTT. Its protein product is CASSGSSGTDTQYF.

The chain joins TRBV7-9 to TRBJ1-2, with a weak D call TRBD1 (5 bases). Trimming shortened V by 4 bases and J by 5 bases, and 11 bases separated the two germline ends. The germline CDR1 and CDR2 sequences are SEHNR and FQNEAQ (reference sequence). The CDR3 length is 13 residues. CDR3 nucleotides: TGTGCCAGCAGCTCTGGGGGGGTTTATGGCTACACCTTC. This encodes CASSSGGVYGYTF.

V gene TRBV10-2 combines with J gene TRBJ2-1; 16 bases match TRBD2. V dropped 4 bases and J dropped 7; count of bases not matched to a gene: 7. Germline V gives CDR1 WSHSY, CDR2 SAAADI. The CDR3 sequence is 17 residues long. The CDR3 loop reads CASSAGLAGGPRNEQFF. CDR3 bases: TGCGCCAGCAGTGCGGGACTAGCGGGAGGGCCGAGGAATGAGCAGTTCTTC.

The chain uses TRBV5-1 and TRBJ1-5, with 8 bases fitting TRBD1. Germline V gene sequence: CDR1 SGHRS, CDR2 YFSETQ. Trimming took 0 bases from V and 3 from J; bases not matched to a gene: 5. The CDR3 length is 16 residues. CDR3 coding DNA: TGCGCCAGCAGCTTGGGCCCAGGGGGCGACAATCAGCCCCAGCATTTT. Its protein product is CASSLGPGGDNQPQHF.

As for this clone: The likely explanation is a read error, given a far larger clone one base away. Other nucleotide sequences in the sample specify the same CDR3. The chain recombines TRBV6-1 with TRBJ2-2; 10 bases map to TRBD1. Germline V gives CDR1 MNHNS, CDR2 SASEGT. The CDR3 runs 15 residues. Here the CDR3 DNA reads TGTGCCAGCAGTAGACAGGGGGCGGTCACCGGGGAGTTGTTTTTT. Amino acid sequence: CASSRQGAVTGELFF.

The rearrangement joins TRBV28 to TRBJ2-7; D may be TRBD1 (6 bases). V shed 7 bases and J shed 2 bases, with 15 bases lying between them. The CDR3 sequence is 14 residues long. The germline gives CDR1 MDHEN, CDR2 SYDVKM. CDR3 sequence reads: CASNQYRVAYEQYF. CDR3 sequence (DNA): TGTGCCAGCAATCAATACAGGGTAGCCTACGAGCAGTACTTC.

This sequence joins TRBV5-1 and TRBJ2-1, with 9 bases identical to TRBD2. J lost 7 bases, V lost 7 bases, and 12 bases had no gene match. Germline V gives CDR1 SGHRS, CDR2 YFSETQ. This CDR3 comprises 15 residues. In nucleotides, the CDR3 is TGCGCCAGCGGGGGGCTAGCGGGAATTATTAATGAGCAGTTCTTC. Protein product: CASGGLAGIINEQFF. Variable domain in full (rest from reference TRBV5-1 and TRBJ2-1): KAGVTQTPRYLIKTRGQQVTLSCSPISGHRSVSWYQQTPGQGLQFLFEYFSETQRNKGNFPGRFSGRQFSNSRSEMNVSTLELGDSALYLCASGGLAGIINEQFFGPGTRLTVL.

The chain links TRBV7-3 to TRBJ1-1; no reliable D call. CDR1 and CDR2 (germline): SGHTA, FQGTGA. V lost 1 base and J lost 2, with 5 bases in between. The length of the CDR3 is 13 residues. The CDR3 bases are TGTGCCAGCAGCTTAAACTCTAACACTGAAGCTTTCTTT. Its translation is CASSLNSNTEAFF.

The chain employs TRBV5-1 and TRBJ2-7; the D is unclear. The CDR3 sequence is 15 residues long. Germline CDR1 SGHRS, CDR2 YFSETQ. Trimming took 0 bases from V and 2 from J, leaving 12 bases between them. Here the CDR3 reads CASSLAPTQTYEQYF. The CDR3 DNA reads as TGCGCCAGCAGCTTGGCGCCGACTCAGACCTACGAGCAGTACTTC.

The chain joins TRBV7-9 to TRBJ1-4; no clear D gene. The CDR3 has 13 residues. V was trimmed by 5 bases and J by 0 bases, leaving 4 bases between them. Germline V gene data show CDR1 as SEHNR and CDR2 as FQNEAQ (reference sequence). CDR3 bases: TGTGCCAGCAGCGGTGCAACTAATGAAAAACTGTTTTTT. Its protein is CASSGATNEKLFF.

The chain employs TRBV6-1 and TRBJ2-7; D is possibly TRBD2 (6 bases). V dropped 1 base and J dropped 2 bases, with 12 bases sitting between them. This CDR3 comprises 15 residues. Germline assignment: CDR1 MNHNS and CDR2 SASEGT. The CDR3 region has the DNA TGTGCCAGCAGTGAAGGGCTGACGGGGGCCTACGAGCAGTACTTC. The encoded protein is CASSEGLTGAYEQYF.

This sequence joins TRBV5-4 and TRBJ1-2; 7 nucleotides agree with TRBD1. CDR3 length: 13 amino acids. Germline V gives CDR1 SGHNT, CDR2 YYREEE (reference sequence). The V segment lost 5 bases and the J segment 2 bases; nucleotides outside the gene matches: 3. CDR3 coding DNA: TGTGCCAGCAGACCGGACAGGAACTATGGCTACACCTTC. Translating gives CASRPDRNYGYTF.